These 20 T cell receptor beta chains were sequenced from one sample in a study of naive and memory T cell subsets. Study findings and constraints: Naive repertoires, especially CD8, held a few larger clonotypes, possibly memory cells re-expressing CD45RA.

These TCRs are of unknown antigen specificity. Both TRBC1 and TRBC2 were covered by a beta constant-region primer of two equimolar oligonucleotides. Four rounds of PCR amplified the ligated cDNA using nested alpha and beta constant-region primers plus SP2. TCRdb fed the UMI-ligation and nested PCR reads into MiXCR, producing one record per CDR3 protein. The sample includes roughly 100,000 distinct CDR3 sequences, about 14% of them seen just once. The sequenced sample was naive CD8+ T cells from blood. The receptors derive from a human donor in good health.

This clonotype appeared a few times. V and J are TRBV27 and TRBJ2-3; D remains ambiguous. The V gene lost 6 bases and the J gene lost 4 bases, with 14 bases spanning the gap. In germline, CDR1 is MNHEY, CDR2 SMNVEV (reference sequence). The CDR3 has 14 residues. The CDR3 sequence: CASSQRPFPDTQYF. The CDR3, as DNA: TGTGCCAGCAGCCAACGGCCGTTCCCAGATACGCAGTATTTT.

CDR3 loop: CATSHRDRGPFYNEQFF. CDR3 nucleotides: TGTGCCACCAGCCACCGGGACAGGGGGCCGTTTTACAATGAGCAGTTCTTC. The gene calls are TRBV15 and TRBJ2-1; 12 bases are shared with TRBD1. The CDR3 sequence is 17 residues long. J gave up 4 bases and V 5 bases, and 9 bases lay outside the gene matches. Per the germline V gene, CDR1 is LNHNV and CDR2 is YYDKDF (reference sequence).

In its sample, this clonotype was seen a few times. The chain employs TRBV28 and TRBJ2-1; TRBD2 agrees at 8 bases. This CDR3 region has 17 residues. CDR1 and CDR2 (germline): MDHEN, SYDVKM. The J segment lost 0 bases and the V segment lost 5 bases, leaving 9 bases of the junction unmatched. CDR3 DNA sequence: TGTGCCAGCAGTCTGGGACTAGGGGGGAGCTCCTACAATGAGCAGTTCTTC. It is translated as CASSLGLGGSSYNEQFF. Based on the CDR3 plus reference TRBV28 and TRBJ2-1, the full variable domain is DVKVTQSSRYLVKRTGEKVFLECVQDMDHENMFWYRQDPGLGLRLIYFSYDVKMKEKGDIPEGYSVSREKKERFSLILESASTNQTSMYLCASSLGLGGSSYNEQFFGPGTRLTVL.

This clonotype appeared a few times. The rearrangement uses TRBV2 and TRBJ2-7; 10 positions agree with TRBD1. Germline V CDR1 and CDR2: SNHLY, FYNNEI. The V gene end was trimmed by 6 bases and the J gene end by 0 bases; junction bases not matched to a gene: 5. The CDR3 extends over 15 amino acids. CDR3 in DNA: TGTGCCAGCAGACCTGACAGGGGGCTCTCCTACGAGCAGTACTTC. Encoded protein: CASRPDRGLSYEQYF.

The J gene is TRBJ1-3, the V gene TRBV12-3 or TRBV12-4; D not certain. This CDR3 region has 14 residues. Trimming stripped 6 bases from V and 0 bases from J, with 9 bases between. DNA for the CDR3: TGTGCCAGCAGCCTCTTGGGCTCTGGAAACACCATATATTTT. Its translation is CASSLLGSGNTIYF.

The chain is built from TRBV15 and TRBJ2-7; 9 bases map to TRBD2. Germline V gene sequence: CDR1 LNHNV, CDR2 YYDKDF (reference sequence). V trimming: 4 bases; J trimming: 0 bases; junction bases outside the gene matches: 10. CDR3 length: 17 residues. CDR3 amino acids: CATSTQRGSGSSYEQYF. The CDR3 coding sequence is TGTGCCACCAGCACCCAACGGGGTAGCGGGAGCTCCTACGAGCAGTACTTC.

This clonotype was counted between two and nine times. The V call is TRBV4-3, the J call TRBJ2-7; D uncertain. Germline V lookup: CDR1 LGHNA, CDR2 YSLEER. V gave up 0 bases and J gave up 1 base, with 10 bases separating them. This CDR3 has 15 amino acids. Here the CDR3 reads CASSQDIRPSYEQYF. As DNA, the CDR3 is TGCGCCAGCAGCCAAGATATAAGGCCTTCCTACGAGCAGTACTTC.

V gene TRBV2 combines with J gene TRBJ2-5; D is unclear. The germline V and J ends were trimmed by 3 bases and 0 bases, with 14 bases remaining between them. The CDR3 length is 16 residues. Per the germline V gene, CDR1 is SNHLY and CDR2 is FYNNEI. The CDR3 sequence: CASSDLDGSHQETQYF. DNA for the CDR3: TGTGCCAGCAGTGATCTAGACGGTAGTCACCAAGAGACCCAGTACTTC.

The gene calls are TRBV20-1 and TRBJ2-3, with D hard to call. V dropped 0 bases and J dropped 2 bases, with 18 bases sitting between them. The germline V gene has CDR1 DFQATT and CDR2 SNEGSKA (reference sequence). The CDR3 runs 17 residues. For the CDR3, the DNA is TGCAGTGCTAGAGATCTCCTGGGGAATCCCTTCACAGATACGCAGTATTTT. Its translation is CSARDLLGNPFTDTQYF.

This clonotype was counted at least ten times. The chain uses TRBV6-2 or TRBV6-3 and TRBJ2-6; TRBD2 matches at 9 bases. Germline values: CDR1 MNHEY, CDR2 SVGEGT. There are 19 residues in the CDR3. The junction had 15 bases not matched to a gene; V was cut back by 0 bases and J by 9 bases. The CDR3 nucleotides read TGTGCCAGCAGTTACTCGCGCGGGACTAGCACCCATTTGGTCAACGTCCTGACTTTC. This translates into CASSYSRGTSTHLVNVLTF.

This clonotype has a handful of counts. CDR3 coding DNA: TGTGCCTGGGGTAGTGTAACCTCCACAGATACGCAGTATTTT. This gives the protein CAWGSVTSTDTQYF. The rearrangement links TRBV30 to TRBJ2-3; no firm D call. The germline V and J ends were trimmed by 5 bases and 2 bases, with 14 bases remaining between them. This CDR3 comprises 14 residues. The V gene's germline CDR1 is GTSNPN and CDR2 SVGIG (reference sequence).

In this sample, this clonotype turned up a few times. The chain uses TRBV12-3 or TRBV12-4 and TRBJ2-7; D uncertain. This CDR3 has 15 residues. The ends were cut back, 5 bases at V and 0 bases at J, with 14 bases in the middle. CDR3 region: CASSRLDGNSYEQYF. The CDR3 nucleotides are TGTGCCAGCAGTCGCCTGGACGGAAACTCCTACGAGCAGTACTTC.

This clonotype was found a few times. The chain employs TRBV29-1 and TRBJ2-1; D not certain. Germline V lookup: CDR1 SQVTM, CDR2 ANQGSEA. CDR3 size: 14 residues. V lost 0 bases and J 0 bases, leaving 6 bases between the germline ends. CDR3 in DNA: TGCAGCGTTGAAGAACAGCACTCCTACAATGAGCAGTTCTTC. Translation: CSVEEQHSYNEQFF.

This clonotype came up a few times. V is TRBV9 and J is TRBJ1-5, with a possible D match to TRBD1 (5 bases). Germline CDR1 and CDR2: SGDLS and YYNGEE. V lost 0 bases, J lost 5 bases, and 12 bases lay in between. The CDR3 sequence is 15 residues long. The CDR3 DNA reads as TGTGCCAGCAGCGTAGGGGGGGGATCTTATCAGCCCCAGCATTTT. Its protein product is CASSVGGGSYQPQHF.

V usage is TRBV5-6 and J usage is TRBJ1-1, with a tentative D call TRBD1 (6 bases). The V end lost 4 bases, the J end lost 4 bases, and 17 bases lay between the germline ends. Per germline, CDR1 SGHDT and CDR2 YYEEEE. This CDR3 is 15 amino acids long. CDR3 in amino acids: CASSILQGFGTEAFF. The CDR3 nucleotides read TGTGCCAGCAGCATATTACAGGGTTTCGGCACTGAAGCTTTCTTT. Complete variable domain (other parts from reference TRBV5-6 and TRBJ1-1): DAGVTQSPTHLIKTRGQQVTLRCSPKSGHDTVSWYQQALGQGPQFIFQYYEEEERQRGNFPDRFSGHQFPNYSSELNVNALLLGDSALYLCASSILQGFGTEAFFGQGTRLTVV.

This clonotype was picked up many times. The CDR3 DNA is TGTGCCAGCAGTATAGGGTCCTACGAGCAGTACTTC. Amino acids: CASSIGSYEQYF. The chain uses TRBV6-2 or TRBV6-3 and TRBJ2-7, with unresolved D. V was trimmed by 5 bases and J by 1 base, leaving 6 bases between them. This CDR3 has 12 amino acids. The germline gives CDR1 MNHEY, CDR2 SVGEGT.

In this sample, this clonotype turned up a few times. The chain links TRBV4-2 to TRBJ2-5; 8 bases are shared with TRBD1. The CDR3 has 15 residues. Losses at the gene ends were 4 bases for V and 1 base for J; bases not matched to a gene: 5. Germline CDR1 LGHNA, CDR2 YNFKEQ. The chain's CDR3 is CASSRTGNVQETQYF. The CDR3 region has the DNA TGTGCCAGCAGCCGGACAGGGAATGTCCAAGAGACCCAGTACTTC.

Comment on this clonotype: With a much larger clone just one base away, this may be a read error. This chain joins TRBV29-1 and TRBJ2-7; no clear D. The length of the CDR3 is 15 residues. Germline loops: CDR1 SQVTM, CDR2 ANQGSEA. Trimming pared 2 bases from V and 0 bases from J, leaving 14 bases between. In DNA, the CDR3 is TGCAGCGTTGAATTTACATCGGTGGGCTCCTACGAGCAGTACTTC. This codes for CSVEFTSVGSYEQYF.

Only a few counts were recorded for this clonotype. The DNA for the CDR3 is TGTGCCAGCAGTGCGTTGAGCAGGACCTACGAGCAGTACTTC. Protein sequence: CASSALSRTYEQYF. The chain links TRBV28 to TRBJ2-7; D unclear. Germline V CDR1 and CDR2: MDHEN, SYDVKM. Trimming shortened V by 5 bases and J by 2 bases, and 13 bases separated the two germline ends. The CDR3 is made up of 14 amino acids.

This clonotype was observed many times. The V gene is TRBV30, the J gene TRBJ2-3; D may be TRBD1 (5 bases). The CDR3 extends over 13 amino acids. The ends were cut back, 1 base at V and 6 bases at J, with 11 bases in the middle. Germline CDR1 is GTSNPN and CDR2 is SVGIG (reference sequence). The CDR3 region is CAWSGDSRDTQYF. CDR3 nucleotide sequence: TGTGCCTGGAGTGGAGACAGTAGGGATACGCAGTATTTT.